This TCR beta chain came from a study of naive CD8 T cells in extremely preterm neonates. The protocol was immunoSEQ multiplex PCR, while the TCRdb copy is restricted to in-frame clones and leaves out a portion. The table has 5,000 to 7,500 clones, just under 98% seen once. This clone was seen only once. Its antigen is still unknown. Unmatched junction bases numbered 7, after V lost 5 bases and J lost 7 bases. This CDR3 has 13 amino acids. Germline CDR1 is SGHAT and CDR2 is FQNNGV. Sorted cells: live naive CD8+ T cells, CD45RA+CCR7+, Annexin V-negative. General study findings and limits: CDR3 nucleotide sharing was 2.7% in preterm, about 0.37% term, 0.03% to 0.035% children, about 0.01% adults. Preterm infants showed shorter CDR3s, fewer N additions and less trimming than older groups.

This receptor was identified in a human donor in good health. The V call is TRBV11-2, the J call TRBJ1-1, with 7 bases lining up with TRBD1. Input material: naive CD8+ T cells from blood. In DNA, the CDR3 is TGTGCCAGCAGCCTAGGGGGCGCTCTTGAAGCTTTCTTT. It translates to CASSLGGALEAFF.